The 23 T cell receptor beta chains below were found in one sample sequenced in a study of breast tumors, draining lymph nodes, adjacent tissues. TCRdb re-derived calls from the multiplex PCR reads in MiXCR, one entry per CDR3 protein. The sample carries 20,000 to 30,000 distinct CDR3 sequences, under 30% recorded once. Input material: breast tumor tissue. Receptor source: a female donor with breast cancer. Some clones in this sample may be carry-over from other donors' samples.

This clonotype was detected ten times or more. V and J are TRBV20-1 and TRBJ2-1; a possible D gene is TRBD2 (6 bases). Germline CDR1 reads DFQATT; CDR2 reads SNEGSKA (reference sequence). Trimming shortened V by 8 bases and J by 0 bases, and 20 bases separated the two germline ends. This CDR3 has 16 amino acids. CDR3 in DNA: TGCAGTACCTCGACTAGGAGGGTAAGCTCCTACAATGAGCAGTTCTTC. Protein product: CSTSTRRVSSYNEQFF.

This clonotype was counted at least ten times. CDR3 DNA sequence: TGTGCCAGCAGACCTGGGGGCGGCGGTGGGGGCTACACCTTC. Its translation: CASRPGGGGGGYTF. The chain has TRBV9 and TRBJ1-2; TRBD1 might be the D (6 bases). The CDR3 runs 14 residues. Per germline, CDR1 SGDLS and CDR2 YYNGEE. The germline V and J ends were trimmed by 5 bases and 8 bases, with 19 bases remaining between them.

The J gene is TRBJ2-3, the V gene TRBV7-6, with D possibly being TRBD2 (5 bases). V was pared by 4 bases and J by 1 base, with 15 bases between. Germline CDR1 and CDR2: SGHVS and FNYEAQ. The CDR3 contains 16 residues. CDR3 in DNA: TGTGCCAGCAGCTATATAGGCGGGCGTGGCACAGATACGCAGTATTTT. Translating gives CASSYIGGRGTDTQYF.

V is TRBV7-8 and J is TRBJ2-1; the D gene is possibly TRBD2 (5 bases). Per the germline V gene, CDR1 is SGHVS and CDR2 is FQNEAQ. The CDR3 is 15 residues long. V lost 6 bases to trimming and J lost 6 bases, with 18 bases between them. The CDR3 DNA follows: TGTGCCAGCAGACCTCATGGGAGCCCCTGCAATGAGCAGTTCTTC. It codes for CASRPHGSPCNEQFF.

This clonotype was seen repeatedly, ten times or more. The rearrangement joins TRBV11-3 to TRBJ2-1, with 11 nucleotides matching TRBD2. The CDR3 length is 15 residues. V was pared by 4 bases and J by 6 bases, with 5 bases of the junction left unmatched. CDR1 SGHNT and CDR2 YENEEA come from the germline V gene. CDR3 residues: CASSSGLAGTNEQFF. The CDR3 DNA sequence: TGTGCCAGCAGCTCTGGACTAGCGGGTACCAATGAGCAGTTCTTC.

This clonotype was seen many times. The chain couples TRBV10-2 to TRBJ2-5; perhaps D is TRBD1 or TRBD2 (5 bases each). Trimming removed 9 bases at V and 2 bases at J, with 16 bases between. This CDR3 comprises 14 residues. Germline V gene sequence: CDR1 WSHSY, CDR2 SAAADI. CDR3: CASSRQGTQETQYF. In DNA form, the CDR3 reads TGCGCCAGTAGCCGACAAGGGACGCAAGAGACCCAGTACTTC.

This rearrangement joins TRBV15 to TRBJ2-3, with TRBD2 matching 7 bases. Germline CDR1 and CDR2: LNHNV and YYDKDF (reference sequence). After removal of 3 bases from V and 0 bases from J, the junction contained 3 bases not matched to a gene. The CDR3 extends over 15 amino acids. CDR3 coding DNA: TGTGCCACCAGCAGTGGGCGGGGGAGCACAGATACGCAGTATTTT. It is translated as CATSSGRGSTDTQYF. The full variable domain, its missing parts supplied by reference TRBV15 and TRBJ2-3, is DAMVIQNPRYQVTQFGKPVTLSCSQTLNHNVMYWYQQKSSQAPKLLFHYYDKDFNNEADTPDNFQSRRPNTSFCFLDIRSPGLGDTAMYLCATSSGRGSTDTQYFGPGTRLTVL.

The chain carries TRBV10-2 and TRBJ2-1; the match to TRBD2 covers 11 bases. Germline V gene data show CDR1 as WSHSY and CDR2 as SAAADI. The CDR3 has 13 amino acids. Germline trimming cut 6 bases from V and 13 bases from J; bases unmatched to any gene: 8. The CDR3 DNA sequence: TGCGCCAGCAGGCTGACTAGCGGGACCCATCAGTTCTTC. Amino acid sequence: CASRLTSGTHQFF.

This clonotype was seen at least ten times. The chain recombines TRBV24-1 with TRBJ2-1; D is unclear. Trimming took 7 bases from V and 2 from J, leaving 8 bases between them. The CDR3 is made up of 13 amino acids. Per the germline V gene, CDR1 is KGHDR and CDR2 is SFDVKD. CDR3 nucleotide sequence: TGTGCCACCAGGCACGGAGCCTACAATGAGCAGTTCTTC. Protein sequence: CATRHGAYNEQFF.

This clonotype was picked up many times. The J gene is TRBJ1-6, the V gene TRBV2, with 7 bases matching TRBD1. V dropped 2 bases and J dropped 7; count of bases not matched to a gene: 5. Germline CDR1 SNHLY, CDR2 FYNNEI. The CDR3 is 15 residues long. This chain's CDR3 is CASSELAGGNSPLHF. The CDR3 DNA reads TGTGCCAGCAGTGAACTAGCAGGGGGGAATTCACCCCTCCACTTT.

In its sample, this clonotype is medium-sized. The V and J genes are TRBV6-1 and TRBJ2-7; 10 nucleotides line up with TRBD1. The V segment lost 5 bases and the J segment 6 bases; nucleotides outside the gene matches: 7. Germline CDR1 MNHNS, CDR2 SASEGT. This CDR3 spans 14 amino acids. DNA for the CDR3: TGTGCCAGCAGTCCCGGGACAGGGGCGGGCGAGCAGTACTTC. It translates to CASSPGTGAGEQYF.

V usage is TRBV12-5 and J usage is TRBJ1-2; 7 bases map to TRBD1. The germline gives CDR1 LGHNT, CDR2 FRNRAP. The CDR3 totals 14 residues. V gave up 3 bases and J gave up 7 bases; unmatched junction bases: 8. CDR3 residues: CASGFWQGGCGYTF. CDR3 coding DNA: TGTGCTAGTGGTTTCTGGCAGGGGGGTTGTGGCTACACCTTC. The full variable domain, with the rest looked up from reference TRBV12-5 and TRBJ1-2, is DARVTQTPRHKVTEMGQEVTMRCQPILGHNTVFWYRQTMMQGLELLAYFRNRAPLDDSGMPKDRFSAEMPDATLATLKIQPSEPRDSAVYFCASGFWQGGCGYTFGSGTRLTVV.

This clonotype has at least ten counts. Here the CDR3 DNA reads TGTGCCAGCAGTGAGCAGAGACTGAATGAAAAACTGTTTTTT. Translating gives CASSEQRLNEKLFF. The rearrangement links TRBV6-4 to TRBJ1-4; no clear D. In germline, CDR1 is MRHNA, CDR2 SNTAGT. Trimming took 3 bases from V and 5 from J, leaving 10 bases between them. This CDR3 region has 14 residues.

This clonotype was counted ten times or more. CDR3 DNA: TGTGCCAGCAGTGAACAGGGACCCTCAGATACGCAGTATTTT. Amino acid sequence: CASSEQGPSDTQYF. This chain joins TRBV6-1 and TRBJ2-3; D tentatively reads TRBD1 or TRBD2 (5 bases each). V lost 2 bases to trimming and J lost 4 bases, with 10 bases between them. CDR1 is MNHNS, CDR2 SASEGT, per germline. This CDR3 comprises 14 residues.

This clonotype appeared many times. This sequence joins TRBV20-1 and TRBJ2-7, with TRBD1 matching over 8 bases. Per the germline V gene, CDR1 is DFQATT and CDR2 is SNEGSKA (reference sequence). The CDR3 runs 15 residues. The V and J ends lost 4 bases and 0 bases, in that order; junction bases with no gene match: 8. CDR3 coding DNA: TGCAGTGCTACCCCCGCCGGGACAGGCTCCTACGAGCAGTACTTC. This sequence encodes CSATPAGTGSYEQYF.

Worth noting for this clonotype: No conserved phenylalanine or tryptophan is present at the end of the CDR3, so a read error is the likely explanation. It is unclear where the CDR3 begins or ends on the DNA, so no DNA is shown, and the CDR3 is as TCRdb lists it. The rearrangement uses TRBV18 and TRBJ2-5; TRBD1, the D gene given by the table, was not confirmed from the DNA. Germline V lookup: CDR1 KGHSH, CDR2 LQKENI. The CDR3 adds up to 15 amino acids, both ends counted. The CDR3 sequence: CASSPPDEGQETQSL.

The chain is built from TRBV7-3 and TRBJ2-5; D is undetermined. Germline V gene lookup returns CDR1 SGHTA and CDR2 FQGTGA. This CDR3 region has 16 residues. Trimming left V 5 bases short and J 5 bases short, with 21 bases between. The CDR3 region is CASSPQPPDGRETQYF. The CDR3 DNA follows: TGTGCCAGCAGCCCACAACCTCCAGACGGGCGGGAGACCCAGTACTTC.

This clonotype appeared many times. The chain employs TRBV20-1 and TRBJ1-2, with D hard to call. V lost 5 bases and J lost 3, with 4 bases in between. There are 10 residues in the CDR3. The germline CDR1 and CDR2 sequences are DFQATT and SNEGSKA (reference sequence). This CDR3 is CSALDYGYTF. CDR3 in DNA: TGCAGTGCTCTGGACTATGGCTACACCTTC.

Worth noting for this clonotype: A read error is possible here, since a much larger clone lies one base away. The V gene is TRBV19, the J gene TRBJ2-5; either TRBD1 or TRBD2 may fit D (5 bases each). CDR1 and CDR2 (germline): LNHDA, SQIVND (reference sequence). The CDR3 covers 12 residues. The CDR3 loop is CASGALGETQHF. The DNA for the CDR3 is TGTGCCAGCGGGGCGCTGGGAGAGACCCAGCACTTC.

By share, this clonotype ranks as medium-sized (0.01 to 0.1%). This chain links TRBV4-2 with TRBJ2-7; D remains unclear. Deletions cut 3 bases from V and 2 bases from J, with 14 bases between. The CDR3 totals 15 residues. Germline CDR1 is LGHNA and CDR2 is YNFKEQ. CDR3: CASSQGELGTYEQYF. In DNA, the CDR3 is TGTGCCAGCAGCCAGGGCGAATTAGGGACCTACGAGCAGTACTTC.

In DNA form, the CDR3 reads TGTGCCAGCAGTGAAGGACAGGAGCACTATGGCTACACCTTC. This encodes CASSEGQEHYGYTF. This chain connects TRBV6-1 to TRBJ1-2, with D possibly TRBD1 on 6 matching bases. V gave up 1 base and J gave up 3 bases, with 9 bases separating them. The germline CDR1 and CDR2 sequences are MNHNS and SASEGT. The CDR3 loop spans 14 amino acids.

This clonotype was seen only a few times. The V and J genes are TRBV28 and TRBJ2-7, with TRBD2 identical over 7 bases. Germline assignment: CDR1 MDHEN and CDR2 SYDVKM. V was pared by 6 bases and J by 0 bases, with 14 bases of the junction left unmatched. The CDR3 has 17 residues. This chain's CDR3 is CASSRDGDLAVSYEQYF. The DNA for the CDR3 is TGTGCCAGCAGCCGAGACGGGGACCTAGCGGTCTCCTACGAGCAGTACTTC.

This clonotype occurred many times. This chain uses TRBV5-1 with TRBJ2-1, with a tentative D call TRBD1 (7 bases). The CDR3 has 13 amino acids. Germline-derived CDR1 and CDR2 are SGHRS and YFSETQ. Trimming shortened V by 4 bases and J by 15 bases, and 20 bases separated the two germline ends. The CDR3 loop reads CASSLDNRGGLFF. Written as DNA, the CDR3 is TGCGCCAGCAGCCTTGATAACAGGGGAGGTCTGTTCTTC. The complete variable domain, with remaining parts taken from reference TRBV5-1 and TRBJ2-1, reads KAGVTQTPRYLIKTRGQQVTLSCSPISGHRSVSWYQQTPGQGLQFLFEYFSETQRNKGNFPGRFSGRQFSNSRSEMNVSTLELGDSALYLCASSLDNRGGLFFGPGTRLTVL.